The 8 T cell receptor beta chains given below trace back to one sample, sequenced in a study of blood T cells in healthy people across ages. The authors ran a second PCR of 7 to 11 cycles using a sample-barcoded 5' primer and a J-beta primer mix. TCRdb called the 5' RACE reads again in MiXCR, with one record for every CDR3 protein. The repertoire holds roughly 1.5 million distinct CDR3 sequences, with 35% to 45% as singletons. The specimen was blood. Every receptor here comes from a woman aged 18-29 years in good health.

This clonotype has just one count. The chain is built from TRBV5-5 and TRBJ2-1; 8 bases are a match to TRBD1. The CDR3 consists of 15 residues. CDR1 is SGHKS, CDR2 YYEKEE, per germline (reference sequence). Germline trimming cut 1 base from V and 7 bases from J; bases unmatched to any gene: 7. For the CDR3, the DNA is TGTGCCAGCAGCTTGAGGACAGGGACCCCTAATGAGCAGTTCTTC. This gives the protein CASSLRTGTPNEQFF.

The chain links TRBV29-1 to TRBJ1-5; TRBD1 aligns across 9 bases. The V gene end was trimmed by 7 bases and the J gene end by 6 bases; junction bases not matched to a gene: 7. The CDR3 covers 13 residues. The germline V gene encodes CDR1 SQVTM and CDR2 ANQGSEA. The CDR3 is CSATADRGQPQHF. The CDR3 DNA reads TGCAGCGCCACCGCGGACAGGGGTCAGCCCCAGCATTTT. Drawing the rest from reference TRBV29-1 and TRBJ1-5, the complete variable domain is SAVISQKPSRDICQRGTSLTIQCQVDSQVTMMFWYRQQPGQSLTLIATANQGSEATYESGFVIDKFPISRPNLTFSTLTVSNMSPEDSSIYLCSATADRGQPQHFGDGTRLSIL.

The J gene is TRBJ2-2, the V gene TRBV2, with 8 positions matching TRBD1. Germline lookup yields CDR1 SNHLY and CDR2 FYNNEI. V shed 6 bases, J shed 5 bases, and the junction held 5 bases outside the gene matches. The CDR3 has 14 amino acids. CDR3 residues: CASRTGVGTGELFF. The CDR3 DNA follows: TGTGCCAGCAGGACAGGGGTGGGAACCGGGGAGCTGTTTTTT.

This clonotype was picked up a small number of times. DNA for the CDR3: TGTGCCAGCAGCCAAGGAGGCGGGAGGATAAGCTCCTACAATGAGCAGTTCTTC. This gives the protein CASSQGGGRISSYNEQFF. V and J are TRBV3-1 and TRBJ2-1; 8 positions match TRBD2. Losses at the gene ends were 1 base for V and 0 bases for J; bases not matched to a gene: 8. CDR3 length: 18 residues. Germline V gene sequence: CDR1 LGHDT, CDR2 YNNKEL (reference sequence).

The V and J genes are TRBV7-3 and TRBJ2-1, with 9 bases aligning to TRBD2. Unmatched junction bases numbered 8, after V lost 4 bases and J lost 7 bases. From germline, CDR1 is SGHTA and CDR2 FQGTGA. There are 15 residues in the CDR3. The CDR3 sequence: CASSSNSGSGNEQFF. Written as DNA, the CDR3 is TGTGCCAGCAGCTCGAATAGCGGGAGCGGGAATGAGCAGTTCTTC. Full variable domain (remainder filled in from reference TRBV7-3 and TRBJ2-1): GAGVSQTPSNKVTEKGKYVELRCDPISGHTALYWYRQSLGQGPEFLIYFQGTGAADDSGLPNDRFFAVRPEGSVSTLKIQRTERGDSAVYLCASSSNSGSGNEQFFGPGTRLTVL.

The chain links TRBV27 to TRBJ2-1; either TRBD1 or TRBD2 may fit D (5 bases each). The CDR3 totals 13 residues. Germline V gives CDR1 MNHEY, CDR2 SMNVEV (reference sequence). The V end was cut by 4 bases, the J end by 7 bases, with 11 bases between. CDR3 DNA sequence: TGTGCCAGCAGTTCGGGACGCCCTAATGAGCAGTTCTTC. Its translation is CASSSGRPNEQFF.

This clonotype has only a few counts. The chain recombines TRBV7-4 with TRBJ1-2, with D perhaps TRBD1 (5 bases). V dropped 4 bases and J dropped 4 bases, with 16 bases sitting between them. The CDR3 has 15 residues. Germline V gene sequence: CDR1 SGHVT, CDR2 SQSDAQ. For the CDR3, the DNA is TGTGCCAGCAGCTACAAAGGGGTCCCATTCTATGGCTACACCTTC. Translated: CASSYKGVPFYGYTF.

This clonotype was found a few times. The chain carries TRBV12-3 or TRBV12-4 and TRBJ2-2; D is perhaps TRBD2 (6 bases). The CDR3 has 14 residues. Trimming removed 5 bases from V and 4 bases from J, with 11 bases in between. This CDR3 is CASSPTSPTGELFF. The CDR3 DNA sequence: TGTGCCAGCAGTCCGACTAGTCCCACCGGGGAGCTGTTTTTT.